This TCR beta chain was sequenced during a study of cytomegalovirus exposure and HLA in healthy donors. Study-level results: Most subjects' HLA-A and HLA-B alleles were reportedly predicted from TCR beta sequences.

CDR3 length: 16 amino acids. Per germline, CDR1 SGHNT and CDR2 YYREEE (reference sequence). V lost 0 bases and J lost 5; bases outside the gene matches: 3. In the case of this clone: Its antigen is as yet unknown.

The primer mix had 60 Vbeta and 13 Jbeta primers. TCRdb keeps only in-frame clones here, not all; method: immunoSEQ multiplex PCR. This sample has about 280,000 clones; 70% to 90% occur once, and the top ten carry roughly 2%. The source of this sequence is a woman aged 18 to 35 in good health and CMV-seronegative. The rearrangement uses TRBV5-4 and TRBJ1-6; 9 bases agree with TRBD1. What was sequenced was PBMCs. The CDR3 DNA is TGTGCCAGCAGCTTGGCCGGACAGGGGAATAATTCACCCCTCCACTTT. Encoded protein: CASSLAGQGNNSPLHF.